This entry is about one T cell receptor beta chain. The germline gives CDR1 SGHNT, CDR2 YENEEA. With 0 bases clipped from V and 2 bases from J, the junction kept 3 bases outside the gene matches. The CDR3 is made up of 17 amino acids. This record belongs to a study of PD-L1 blockade in urothelial cancer. At the level of the study: Researchers looked at the blood 3 weeks (second dose) and 6 weeks after treatment began. Counts from blood samples showed a median of roughly 140,000 T cells.

Here immunoSEQ multiplex PCR was the method, and the copy in TCRdb shows in-frame clones only, minus some. The sample records roughly 74,000 clones, roughly 87% being singletons. The J gene is TRBJ2-5, the V gene TRBV11-3, with TRBD2 identical over 13 bases. The TCR originated in a woman between 70 and 85 years old with urothelial cancer. Sequencing was performed on PBMCs, taken around atezolizumab (anti-PD-L1) treatment. In nucleotides, the CDR3 is TGTGCCAGCAGCTTAGACGGGACTAGCGGGGAACAAGAGACCCAGTACTTC. Protein sequence: CASSLDGTSGEQETQYF.